Described below is a single TCR beta chain sequence and its context. CDR3 length equals 14 residues. V was clipped by 4 bases and J by 2 bases, with 12 bases between them. Germline CDR1 is SGHDN and CDR2 is FVKESK. Enrollment of patients from Seattle took place during active infection, with longitudinal follow-up. This specimen comes from a study of blood T cell repertoires in COVID-19. In the study overall: COVID-19 samples, acute and convalescent, were from the United States, Italy and Spain. PBMCs, B-cell-depleted T cells, or T cells provided the cDNA or gDNA that made up the material.

Original processing notes: It was from reference gene primer amplification that nucleated cell counts were estimated. Only in-frame clones appear in the TCRdb table, and some are missing; sequencing was by immunoSEQ multiplex PCR. That table gives V, J and clone size, and the DNA gave D and trimming. The sample lists under 200,000 clones, roughly nine tenths occurring once. Sequencing used peripheral blood. The clonotype was recovered from a woman between 55 and 75 years old with COVID-19, enrolled during active disease. This chain uses TRBV14 with TRBJ2-7; D might be TRBD2 (6 bases). The CDR3 reads CASSPGSGPYEQYF. The CDR3 DNA reads as TGTGCCAGCAGCCCCGGGAGCGGCCCCTACGAGCAGTACTTC.